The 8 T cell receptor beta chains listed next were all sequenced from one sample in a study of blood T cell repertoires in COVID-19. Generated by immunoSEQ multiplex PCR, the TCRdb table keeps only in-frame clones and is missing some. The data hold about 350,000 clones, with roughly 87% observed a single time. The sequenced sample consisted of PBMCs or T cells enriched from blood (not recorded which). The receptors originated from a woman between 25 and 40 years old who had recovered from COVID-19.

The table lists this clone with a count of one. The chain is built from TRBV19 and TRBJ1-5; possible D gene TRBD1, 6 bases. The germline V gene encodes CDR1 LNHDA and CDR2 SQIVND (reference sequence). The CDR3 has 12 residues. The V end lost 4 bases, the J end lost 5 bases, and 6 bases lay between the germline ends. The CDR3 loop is CASSRQDQPQHF. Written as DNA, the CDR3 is TGTGCCAGTAGTAGACAGGATCAGCCCCAGCATTTT.

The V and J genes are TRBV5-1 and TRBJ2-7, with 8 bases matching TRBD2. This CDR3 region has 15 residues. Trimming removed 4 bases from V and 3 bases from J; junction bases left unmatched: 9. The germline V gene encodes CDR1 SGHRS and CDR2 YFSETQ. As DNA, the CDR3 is TGCGCCAGCAGCACGGGACTAGAGGGATACTACGAGCAGTACTTC. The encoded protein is CASSTGLEGYYEQYF.

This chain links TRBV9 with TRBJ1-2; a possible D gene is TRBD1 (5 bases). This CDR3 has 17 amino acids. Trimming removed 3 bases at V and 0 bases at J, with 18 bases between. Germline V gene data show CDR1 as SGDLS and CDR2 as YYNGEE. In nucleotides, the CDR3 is TGTGCCAGCAGCGGCCCCCGGGCCGACAGTACTAACTATGGCTACACCTTC. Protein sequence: CASSGPRADSTNYGYTF.

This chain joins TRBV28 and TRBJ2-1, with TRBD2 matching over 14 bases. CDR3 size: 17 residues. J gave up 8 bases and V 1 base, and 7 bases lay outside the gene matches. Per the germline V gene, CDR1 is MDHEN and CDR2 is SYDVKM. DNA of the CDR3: TGTGCCAGCAGTTTATCAACCGGGACTAGCGGGAGCTATGAGCAGTTCTTC. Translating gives CASSLSTGTSGSYEQFF.

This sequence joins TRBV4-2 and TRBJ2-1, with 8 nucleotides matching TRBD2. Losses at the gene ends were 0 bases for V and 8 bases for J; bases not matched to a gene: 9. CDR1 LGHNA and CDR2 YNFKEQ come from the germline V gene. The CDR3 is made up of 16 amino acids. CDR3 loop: CASSQEGWSGSHEQFF. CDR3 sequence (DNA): TGTGCCAGCAGCCAAGAGGGATGGAGCGGGAGTCATGAGCAGTTCTTC.

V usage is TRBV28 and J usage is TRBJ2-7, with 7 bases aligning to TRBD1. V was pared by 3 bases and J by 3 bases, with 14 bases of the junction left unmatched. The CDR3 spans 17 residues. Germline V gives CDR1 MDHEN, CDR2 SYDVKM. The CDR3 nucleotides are TGTGCCAGCAGTTTCCATCGACAGGGCGACTACCTCTACGAGCAGTACTTC. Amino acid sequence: CASSFHRQGDYLYEQYF.

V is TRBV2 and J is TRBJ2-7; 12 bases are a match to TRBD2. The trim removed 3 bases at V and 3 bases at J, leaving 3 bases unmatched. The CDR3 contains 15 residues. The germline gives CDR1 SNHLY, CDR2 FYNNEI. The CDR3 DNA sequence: TGTGCCAGCAGTGACCCGACTAGCGGGAGCTACGAGCAGTACTTC. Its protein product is CASSDPTSGSYEQYF.

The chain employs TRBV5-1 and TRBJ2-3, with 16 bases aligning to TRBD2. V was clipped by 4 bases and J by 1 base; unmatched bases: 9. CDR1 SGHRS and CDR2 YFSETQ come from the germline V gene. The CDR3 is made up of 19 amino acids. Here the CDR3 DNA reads TGCGCCAGCAGCCTGGGACTAGCGGGGGGGCGCGTTGGCACAGATACGCAGTATTTT. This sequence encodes CASSLGLAGGRVGTDTQYF. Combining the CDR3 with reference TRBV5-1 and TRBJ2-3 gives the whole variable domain KAGVTQTPRYLIKTRGQQVTLSCSPISGHRSVSWYQQTPGQGLQFLFEYFSETQRNKGNFPGRFSGRQFSNSRSEMNVSTLELGDSALYLCASSLGLAGGRVGTDTQYFGPGTRLTVL.